The clone carrying this TCR beta chain has only a few counts. Antigen unknown. The germline CDR1 and CDR2 sequences are MGHRA and YSYEKL. The CDR3 spans 14 residues. V lost 1 base and J 6 bases, leaving 13 bases between the germline ends. The sample comes from a study of post-analysis software for immune sequencing data. Across the study: The study covered relapsing-remitting, secondary progressive and progressive-relapsing courses of multiple sclerosis. Study conclusions and caveats: Controls had lower frequencies than patients of five or six TRBV segments, which included TRBV5-6, TRBV5-1 and TRBV20-1. Clustering by F measure revealed strong co-clustering among samples prepared together in one batch. Multiple sclerosis patients had significantly lower normalized Chao1 diversity than controls.

Unique molecular identifiers were built into the TCR beta cDNA libraries. Hundreds of thousands of cDNA molecules came from approximately 1 to 10 million T cells. TCRdb used MiXCR to reprocess the PCR reads, holding one entry per CDR3 protein. Altogether 650,000 to 850,000 distinct CDR3 sequences are present, approximately 57% being singletons, with the ten largest covering around 4.5%. The sample comprised blood. The source is a girl aged 10-17 years with multiple sclerosis. The chain combines TRBV4-1 with TRBJ2-7; D gene ambiguous. CDR3 loop: CASSQAQLQVEQYF. In DNA form, the CDR3 reads TGCGCCAGCAGCCAAGCCCAACTTCAGGTCGAGCAGTACTTC.